The present T cell receptor (beta chain) was sequenced within a study of PD-1 blockade in classical Hodgkin lymphoma. Study overall: Treatment was intravenous nivolumab, 3 mg/kg every 2 weeks, until progression. General study findings and limits: Lower baseline TCR diversity was reported for newly diagnosed patients than for healthy donors.

Every patient was affected by relapse after autologous stem cell transplantation, while exposure to brentuximab vedotin was not uniform. Negative selection with magnetic separation was used to purify CD4+ T cells from thawed PBMCs. Worth noting for this clone: Its antigen remains unidentified.

Generated by immunoSEQ multiplex PCR, the TCRdb table keeps only in-frame clones and is missing some. The sample carries 30,000 to 35,000 clones, around 90% recorded once. Germline V gene data show CDR1 as SQVTM and CDR2 as ANQGSEA. Losses at the gene ends were 4 bases for V and 0 bases for J; bases not matched to a gene: 9. The CDR3 runs 16 residues. The TCR comes from a human donor with classical Hodgkin lymphoma. The V call is TRBV29-1, the J call TRBJ2-1, with TRBD2 matching over 7 bases. The specimen was CD4+ T cells from blood, collected at baseline. The CDR3 coding sequence is TGCAGCGTTGGGGAGGGGCGGGTAAGCTCCTACAATGAGCAGTTCTTC. Translating it yields CSVGEGRVSSYNEQFF.